This TCR beta chain is from a study of TIL therapy for anti-PD-1-resistant metastatic lung cancer. The sample's time point: pre-treatment sample, taken before nivolumab and TIL therapy. Pleural nodules or supraclavicular lymph nodes made up most of the excised metastases sampled. This CDR3 contains 15 residues. V was pared by 3 bases and J by 4 bases, with 12 bases between. Germline V CDR1 and CDR2: SGHVS, FNYEAQ. This was the immunoSEQ v3 assay. Measured with immunoSEQ multiplex PCR; TCRdb has only the in-frame clones, and not every one. The top ten clones hold approximately 7% of a sample with 20,000 to 30,000 clones, 72% of them seen once.

This clonotype originated in a person aged 25-85 years with non-small cell lung cancer. The rearrangement joins TRBV7-6 to TRBJ2-2, with D hard to call. The sequenced sample was tumor tissue, obtained at baseline. In DNA, the CDR3 is TGTGCCAGCAGCTTTGGTCCGGAGAGCACCGGGGAGCTGTTTTTT. Its protein product is CASSFGPESTGELFF.